This is a list of T cell receptor beta chains from one sample in a study of blood T cells in healthy people across ages. TCRdb independently ran MiXCR on the 5' RACE reads; one entry per CDR3 protein. The sample holds fewer than 800,000 distinct CDR3 sequences, more than 20% seen once. These data were also reused for a study on T cells of mothers and their children.

Sample: blood. The receptors derive from a boy aged 10-17 years in good health. The CDR3 runs from the conserved cysteine through the conserved F or W. D genes are given only for firm matches. A row's size may be missing; if present it is once, few, many or a size class.

CDR3 length: 15; J gene: TRBJ2-5; D gene: .; clone size: .; V gene: TRBV3-1; CDR3 protein: CASSQDGTPAETQYF; CDR3 DNA: TGTGCCAGCAGCCAGGACGGGACTCCCGCAGAGACCCAGTACTTC
CDR3 length: 13; J gene: TRBJ2-5; D gene: .; clone size: few; V gene: TRBV25-1; CDR3 protein: CASSETVQETQYF; CDR3 DNA: TGTGCCAGCAGTGAGACAGTCCAAGAGACCCAGTACTTC
CDR3 length: 19; J gene: TRBJ2-5; D gene: TRBD2; clone size: few; V gene: TRBV7-8; CDR3 protein: CASSLARITSGKYQETQYF; CDR3 DNA: TGTGCCAGCAGCTTAGCGCGAATTACTAGCGGGAAGTACCAAGAGACCCAGTACTTC
CDR3 length: 14; J gene: TRBJ2-5; D gene: .; clone size: .; V gene: TRBV5-1; CDR3 protein: CASEVQGLGETQYF; CDR3 DNA: TGCGCCAGCGAAGTACAGGGCCTAGGAGAGACCCAGTACTTC
CDR3 length: 14; J gene: TRBJ1-2; D gene: TRBD1; clone size: few; V gene: TRBV20-1; CDR3 protein: CSAKPPDRVYGYTF; CDR3 DNA: TGCAGTGCCAAACCCCCGGACAGGGTGTATGGCTACACCTTC
CDR3 length: 14; J gene: TRBJ2-5; D gene: .; clone size: .; V gene: TRBV12-5; CDR3 protein: CASGPLEGQETQYF; CDR3 DNA: TGTGCTAGTGGTCCCCTGGAGGGCCAAGAGACCCAGTACTTC
CDR3 length: 16; J gene: TRBJ2-1; D gene: TRBD2; clone size: .; V gene: TRBV28; CDR3 protein: CASSWDPGTSKNEQFF; CDR3 DNA: TGTGCCAGCAGCTGGGACCCCGGGACTAGTAAGAATGAGCAGTTCTTC
CDR3 length: 14; J gene: TRBJ2-5; D gene: .; clone size: few; V gene: TRBV18; CDR3 protein: CASSPLIGGETQYF; CDR3 DNA: TGTGCCAGCTCACCCCTGATAGGGGGAGAGACCCAGTACTTC
CDR3 length: 17; J gene: TRBJ2-1; D gene: .; clone size: few; V gene: TRBV12-3/TRBV12-4; CDR3 protein: CASSLRRPGTRGDEQFF; CDR3 DNA: TGTGCCAGCAGTTTAAGGAGGCCCGGGACGAGAGGAGATGAGCAGTTCTTC
CDR3 length: 16; J gene: TRBJ2-7; D gene: TRBD2; clone size: .; V gene: TRBV11-2; CDR3 protein: CASSLGVREGRDEQCF; CDR3 DNA: TGTGCCAGCAGCTTGGGTGTGCGGGAGGGCCGGGACGAGCAGTGCTTC
CDR3 length: 12; J gene: TRBJ2-3; D gene: .; clone size: .; V gene: TRBV10-3; CDR3 protein: CAISETKDTQYF; CDR3 DNA: TGTGCCATCAGTGAAACTAAAGATACGCAGTATTTT
CDR3 length: 16; J gene: TRBJ2-4; D gene: .; clone size: .; V gene: TRBV6-1; CDR3 protein: CASSVGLALAKNIQYF; CDR3 DNA: TGTGCCAGCAGTGTAGGGCTAGCGCTAGCCAAAAACATTCAGTACTTC
CDR3 length: 15; J gene: TRBJ2-2; D gene: TRBD2; clone size: .; V gene: TRBV6-2/TRBV6-3; CDR3 protein: CASSDPGGRAGELFF; CDR3 DNA: TGTGCCAGCAGTGACCCGGGGGGGCGCGCCGGGGAGCTGTTTTTT
CDR3 length: 14; J gene: TRBJ2-7; D gene: .; clone size: few; V gene: TRBV3-1; CDR3 protein: CASSQYGTNGEQYF; CDR3 DNA: TGTGCCAGCAGCCAATACGGGACCAACGGGGAGCAGTACTTC
CDR3 length: 12; J gene: TRBJ1-1; D gene: .; clone size: .; V gene: TRBV7-2; CDR3 protein: CASSAPTDEAFF; CDR3 DNA: TGTGCCAGCAGCGCGCCCACCGATGAAGCTTTCTTT
CDR3 length: 15; J gene: TRBJ2-4; D gene: .; clone size: few; V gene: TRBV27; CDR3 protein: CASSFEGLAKNIQYF; CDR3 DNA: TGTGCCAGCAGTTTTGAGGGATTGGCCAAAAACATTCAGTACTTC
CDR3 length: 16; J gene: TRBJ2-5; D gene: .; clone size: .; V gene: TRBV7-9; CDR3 protein: CASSLEGVRGTYEQYF; CDR3 DNA: TGTGCCAGCAGCTTAGAGGGAGTGAGAGGTACCTACGAACAGTACTTC
CDR3 length: 15; J gene: TRBJ2-1; D gene: .; clone size: .; V gene: TRBV4-3; CDR3 protein: CASSQDRAMGNEQFF; CDR3 DNA: TGCGCCAGCAGCCAAGATCGCGCCATGGGGAATGAGCAGTTCTTC
CDR3 length: 13; J gene: TRBJ2-5; D gene: .; clone size: .; V gene: TRBV20-1; CDR3 protein: CSAVSRGDETQYF; CDR3 DNA: TGCAGTGCGGTGAGCAGGGGAGACGAGACCCAGTACTTC
CDR3 length: 12; J gene: TRBJ2-1; D gene: .; clone size: few; V gene: TRBV27; CDR3 protein: CASGLPYNEQFF; CDR3 DNA: TGTGCCAGCGGACTTCCGTACAATGAGCAGTTCTTC
CDR3 length: 12; J gene: TRBJ2-2; D gene: .; clone size: many; V gene: TRBV11-2; CDR3 protein: CASSSFTGELFF; CDR3 DNA: TGTGCCAGCAGCTCCTTTACCGGGGAGCTGTTTTTT
CDR3 length: 12; J gene: TRBJ1-1; D gene: .; clone size: once; V gene: TRBV20-1; CDR3 protein: CSARESVTEAFF; CDR3 DNA: TGCAGTGCTAGAGAGAGTGTCACTGAAGCTTTCTTT
CDR3 length: 15; J gene: TRBJ1-4; D gene: TRBD1; clone size: few; V gene: TRBV7-2; CDR3 protein: CASSSGQGVIEKLFF; CDR3 DNA: TGTGCCAGCAGCTCGGGACAGGGAGTAATCGAGAAACTGTTTTTT
CDR3 length: 18; J gene: TRBJ2-4; D gene: TRBD1; clone size: many; V gene: TRBV7-2; CDR3 protein: CASSLEGRDRLAKNIQYF; CDR3 DNA: TGTGCCAGCAGCTTAGAGGGTCGGGACAGATTAGCCAAAAACATTCAGTACTTC
CDR3 length: 14; J gene: TRBJ1-1; D gene: .; clone size: once; V gene: TRBV12-3/TRBV12-4; CDR3 protein: CASTPVREATEAFF; CDR3 DNA: TGTGCCAGCACACCGGTCCGGGAGGCCACTGAAGCTTTCTTT
CDR3 length: 13; J gene: TRBJ1-3; D gene: .; clone size: few; V gene: TRBV28; CDR3 protein: CASSPRGSGGLYF; CDR3 DNA: TGTGCCAGCAGTCCCCGCGGTTCCGGGGGGCTATATTTT
CDR3 length: 17; J gene: TRBJ1-1; D gene: TRBD1; clone size: .; V gene: TRBV6-5; CDR3 protein: CASSYSLGQGVDTEAFF; CDR3 DNA: TGTGCCAGCAGTTACTCGTTGGGACAGGGGGTAGACACTGAAGCTTTCTTT
CDR3 length: 15; J gene: TRBJ1-2; D gene: .; clone size: .; V gene: TRBV25-1; CDR3 protein: CASSDLGREKGGYTF; CDR3 DNA: TGTGCCAGCAGTGACTTGGGACGGGAGAAGGGCGGCTACACCTTC
CDR3 length: 16; J gene: TRBJ2-5; D gene: TRBD2; clone size: few; V gene: TRBV2; CDR3 protein: CASSPPLAGGQETQYF; CDR3 DNA: TGTGCCAGCAGTCCACCGCTAGCGGGGGGGCAAGAGACCCAGTACTTC
CDR3 length: 18; J gene: TRBJ2-3; D gene: TRBD2; clone size: .; V gene: TRBV14; CDR3 protein: CASSQDWGAGVRTDTQYF; CDR3 DNA: TGTGCCAGCAGCCAAGATTGGGGTGCGGGGGTCCGCACAGATACGCAGTATTTT
CDR3 length: 14; J gene: TRBJ2-7; D gene: TRBD2; clone size: .; V gene: TRBV7-6; CDR3 protein: CASSSRDYGYEQYF; CDR3 DNA: TGTGCCAGCAGCTCCCGGGACTATGGATACGAGCAGTACTTC
CDR3 length: 13; J gene: TRBJ2-5; D gene: .; clone size: .; V gene: TRBV20-1; CDR3 protein: CSARDYRQETQYF; CDR3 DNA: TGCAGTGCTAGAGATTATCGTCAAGAGACCCAGTACTTC
CDR3 length: 17; J gene: TRBJ2-6; D gene: .; clone size: .; V gene: TRBV27; CDR3 protein: CASSSPGASLAANVLTF; CDR3 DNA: TGTGCCAGCAGTTCCCCGGGGGCCTCGTTGGCCGCCAACGTCCTGACTTTC
CDR3 length: 19; J gene: TRBJ1-4; D gene: .; clone size: .; V gene: TRBV4-1; CDR3 protein: CASSPVYGTGIATNEKLFF; CDR3 DNA: TGCGCCAGCAGCCCAGTTTACGGGACCGGAATTGCAACTAATGAAAAACTGTTTTTT
CDR3 length: 13; J gene: TRBJ1-4; D gene: .; clone size: few; V gene: TRBV5-5; CDR3 protein: CASSLLTTEKLFF; CDR3 DNA: TGTGCCAGCAGCTTGTTGACAACGGAAAAACTGTTTTTT
CDR3 length: 15; J gene: TRBJ2-7; D gene: .; clone size: .; V gene: TRBV28; CDR3 protein: CASSLLSGSHYEQYF; CDR3 DNA: TGTGCCAGCAGTTTGCTCTCAGGCTCCCACTACGAGCAGTACTTC
CDR3 length: 14; J gene: TRBJ2-7; D gene: TRBD1; clone size: many; V gene: TRBV27; CDR3 protein: CASSLTGGPYEQYF; CDR3 DNA: TGTGCCAGCAGCTTGACAGGGGGCCCCTACGAGCAGTACTTC
CDR3 length: 11; J gene: TRBJ1-3; D gene: .; clone size: .; V gene: TRBV3-1; CDR3 protein: CASSVGNTLYF; CDR3 DNA: TGTGCCAGCAGCGTGGGAAACACCTTATATTTT
CDR3 length: 15; J gene: TRBJ2-1; D gene: TRBD2; clone size: .; V gene: TRBV18; CDR3 protein: CASSPLGLAGVEQFF; CDR3 DNA: TGTGCCAGCTCACCACTGGGACTAGCGGGAGTGGAGCAGTTCTTC
CDR3 length: 16; J gene: TRBJ2-5; D gene: TRBD2; clone size: few; V gene: TRBV7-2; CDR3 protein: CASSLVAGAAQETQYF; CDR3 DNA: TGTGCCAGCAGCTTAGTAGCGGGGGCCGCTCAAGAGACCCAGTACTTC
CDR3 length: 14; J gene: TRBJ2-7; D gene: .; clone size: few; V gene: TRBV4-3; CDR3 protein: CASSHASVPYEQYF; CDR3 DNA: TGCGCCAGCAGCCACGCTAGCGTCCCCTACGAGCAGTACTTC
CDR3 length: 15; J gene: TRBJ1-4; D gene: .; clone size: few; V gene: TRBV4-3; CDR3 protein: CASSQVEGYQEKLFF; CDR3 DNA: TGCGCCAGCAGCCAAGTCGAGGGGTATCAGGAAAAACTGTTTTTT
CDR3 length: 15; J gene: TRBJ2-7; D gene: TRBD1; clone size: .; V gene: TRBV4-3; CDR3 protein: CASSQDWTGTYEQYF; CDR3 DNA: TGCGCCAGCAGCCAAGATTGGACAGGGACCTACGAGCAGTACTTC
CDR3 length: 14; J gene: TRBJ2-5; D gene: .; clone size: few; V gene: TRBV9; CDR3 protein: CASSVSHSQETRYF; CDR3 DNA: TGTGCCAGCAGCGTGTCCCACTCCCAAGAGACCCGGTACTTC
CDR3 length: 13; J gene: TRBJ1-1; D gene: .; clone size: .; V gene: TRBV15; CDR3 protein: CATRGGLATEAFF; CDR3 DNA: TGTGCCACCAGAGGGGGACTGGCCACTGAAGCTTTCTTT
CDR3 length: 15; J gene: TRBJ2-4; D gene: .; clone size: .; V gene: TRBV20-1; CDR3 protein: CSSRDFVRQGNIQYF; CDR3 DNA: TGCAGTTCTAGAGATTTTGTACGTCAGGGAAACATTCAGTACTTC
CDR3 length: 15; J gene: TRBJ2-4; D gene: .; clone size: many; V gene: TRBV13; CDR3 protein: CASSLGELAKNIQYF; CDR3 DNA: TGTGCCAGCAGCTTAGGGGAGCTAGCCAAAAACATTCAGTACTTC
CDR3 length: 13; J gene: TRBJ1-2; D gene: TRBD1; clone size: .; V gene: TRBV6-5; CDR3 protein: CASTGQGKRGYTF; CDR3 DNA: TGTGCCAGCACCGGACAGGGAAAACGTGGCTACACCTTC
CDR3 length: 12; J gene: TRBJ2-5; D gene: .; clone size: .; V gene: TRBV20-1; CDR3 protein: CSADITGETQYF; CDR3 DNA: TGCAGTGCCGATATTACGGGGGAGACCCAGTACTTC
CDR3 length: 12; J gene: TRBJ1-4; D gene: .; clone size: few; V gene: TRBV14; CDR3 protein: CTSSIRNEKLFF; CDR3 DNA: TGTACCAGCAGCATCCGTAATGAAAAACTGTTTTTT